This TCR beta chain was captured in a study of cytomegalovirus exposure and HLA in healthy donors. Study information: Of all 400 or so donors who were genotyped, roughly 81% belonged to the Caucasian-associated ancestry cluster. Study-level points and caveats: Analyses of presence/absence relied on an assumption of roughly uniform sequencing depth across donors.

60 Vbeta and 13 Jbeta primers were used in PCR. Assay used: immunoSEQ multiplex PCR; TCRdb lists only in-frame clones, some missing. The sample carries around 170,000 clones, roughly 80% recorded once. Regarding this clone: The antigen is undetermined.

This TCR was sampled from a man aged 35-49 years in good health and CMV-seropositive. Sequenced sample: PBMCs.

CDR3 nucleotides: TGTGCCAGCAGAATAGCGGGGGGGACCCAAGAGACCCAGTACTTC. Translated, it gives CASRIAGGTQETQYF. The gene calls are TRBV2 and TRBJ2-5; 11 nucleotides agree with TRBD2. Per germline, CDR1 SNHLY and CDR2 FYNNEI. This CDR3 contains 15 residues. The trim removed 6 bases at V and 1 base at J, leaving 4 bases unmatched.